This TCR beta chain was captured in a study of T cell responses to AZD1222 COVID-19 vaccine. At the level of the study: Second-dose recipients at about 4 or about 12 weeks were treated as one pooled group.

General study findings and limits: Females outnumbered males among donors, who were mostly white British; clonal diversity was possibly underestimated. Increases in Spike-specific TCR breadth and depth were seen after two AZD1222 doses. It was only after the peak T cell response that any repertoires were sampled.

This clone was detected only a few times. Its antigen is as yet unknown. This table comes from immunoSEQ multiplex PCR, and its TCRdb copy is limited to in-frame clones, with some not included. The sample gives 120,000 or so clones, more than 75% of which show up once; more than 9% is in the top ten. This specimen consisted of peripheral blood, obtained on day 0 of AZD1222 vaccination. This TCR came from an adult in good health.

CDR3 region: CASSEVSGSSYEQYF. CDR3 nucleotides: TGTGCCAGCAGTGAAGTTAGCGGGAGCTCCTACGAGCAGTACTTC. The chain joins TRBV6-1 to TRBJ2-7, with 9 bases aligning to TRBD2. Germline V gene lookup returns CDR1 MNHNS and CDR2 SASEGT. The CDR3 is made up of 15 amino acids. J gave up 0 bases and V 1 base, and 1 base lay outside the gene matches.